Following are 31 T cell receptor beta chains from one sample sequenced in a study of cytomegalovirus exposure and HLA in healthy donors. PCR employed 60 Vbeta and 13 Jbeta primers. Generated by immunoSEQ multiplex PCR, the TCRdb table keeps only in-frame clones and is missing some. In total, the table holds tens of thousands of clones. Sequencing was carried out using PBMCs. The receptors originated from a middle-aged man in good health and CMV-seronegative.

The V gene is TRBV28, the J gene TRBJ1-1, with 9 bases fitting TRBD1. The CDR3 extends over 15 amino acids. CDR1 is MDHEN and CDR2 is SYDVKM in the germline V gene. With V trimmed by 7 bases and J by 0 bases, 6 bases remained unmatched. The CDR3 sequence: CASIKTGGVNTEAFF. DNA for the CDR3: TGTGCCAGCATCAAGACAGGGGGGGTGAACACTGAAGCTTTCTTT.

V and J are TRBV18 and TRBJ1-6; 7 bases map to TRBD1. The ends lost 0 bases at V and 0 bases at J; junction bases unmatched: 2. The CDR3 is 17 amino acids. The germline gives CDR1 KGHSH, CDR2 LQKENI. CDR3 sequence: CASSPPGQSSYNSPLHF. CDR3 DNA sequence: TGTGCCAGCTCACCACCGGGACAGAGCTCCTATAATTCACCCCTCCACTTT.

The chain has TRBV6-1 and TRBJ1-2, with D unresolved. This CDR3 is 13 amino acids long. In germline, CDR1 is MNHNS, CDR2 SASEGT. Between the trimmed V and J ends, which lost 10 bases and 5 bases, there was a span of 17 bases. The CDR3 sequence is CATADQGWYGYTF. CDR3 in DNA: TGTGCCACAGCGGATCAAGGGTGGTATGGCTACACCTTC.

This chain uses TRBV5-1 with TRBJ2-5, with 9 bases that match TRBD1. The CDR3 covers 14 residues. The V gene end was trimmed by 5 bases and the J gene end by 1 base; junction bases not matched to a gene: 3. The germline CDR1 and CDR2 sequences are SGHRS and YFSETQ. CDR3 DNA sequence: TGCGCCAGCAGGGGACAGGGACCCCAAGAGACCCAGTACTTC. Protein sequence: CASRGQGPQETQYF. Combining the CDR3 with reference TRBV5-1 and TRBJ2-5 gives the whole variable domain KAGVTQTPRYLIKTRGQQVTLSCSPISGHRSVSWYQQTPGQGLQFLFEYFSETQRNKGNFPGRFSGRQFSNSRSEMNVSTLELGDSALYLCASRGQGPQETQYFGPGTRLLVL.

V gene TRBV29-1 combines with J gene TRBJ2-5; 9 bases fit TRBD1. The DNA end lines up better with TRBJ2-7; the J call may be wrong. There are 15 residues in the CDR3. The V gene's germline CDR1 is SQVTM and CDR2 ANQGSEA. CDR3 sequence reads: CSVGPGQGPPYEQYF. CDR3 DNA: TGCAGCGTCGGCCCGGGACAGGGACCACCTTACGAGCAGTACTTC.

The gene calls are TRBV7-2 and TRBJ1-2, with 7 bases that match TRBD1. The germline V gene encodes CDR1 SGHTA and CDR2 FQGNSA. The CDR3 covers 17 residues. J lost 3 bases, V lost 1 base, and 11 bases had no gene match. The CDR3 loop is CASSLVWGTVGHYGYTF. The CDR3 DNA follows: TGTGCCAGCAGCTTAGTCTGGGGGACAGTTGGACACTATGGCTACACCTTC. Filled out from reference TRBV7-2 and TRBJ1-2, the complete variable domain reads GAGVSQSPSNKVTEKGKDVELRCDPISGHTALYWYRQSLGQGLEFLIYFQGNSAPDKSGLPSDRFSAERTGGSVSTLTIQRTQQEDSAVYLCASSLVWGTVGHYGYTFGSGTRLTVV.

This rearrangement joins TRBV10-3 to TRBJ2-1, with D possibly matching TRBD1 (6 bases). This CDR3 is built from 13 residues. The germline CDR1 and CDR2 sequences are ENHRY and SYGVKD. Trimming stripped 9 bases from V and 0 bases from J, with 9 bases between. Here the CDR3 reads CAIQGFSYNEQFF. The CDR3 nucleotides read TGTGCCATACAGGGTTTCTCCTACAATGAGCAGTTCTTC.

This chain connects TRBV13 to TRBJ2-6; TRBD1 agrees at 7 bases. V shed 5 bases and J 2 bases; nucleotides not matched to a gene: 3. This CDR3 is built from 15 residues. CDR1 and CDR2 (germline): PRHDT, FYEKMQ (reference sequence). The CDR3 region is CASSLRGTGANVLTF. The CDR3 DNA is TGTGCCAGCAGCCTCAGGGGGACTGGGGCCAACGTCCTGACTTTC.

The chain couples TRBV11-2 to TRBJ2-7; 7 nucleotides match TRBD1. The junction had 1 base not matched to a gene; V was cut back by 6 bases and J by 2 bases. This CDR3 is 12 amino acids long. Germline lookup yields CDR1 SGHAT and CDR2 FQNNGV. The CDR3 protein is CASSDRAYEQYF. The CDR3 nucleotides read TGTGCCAGCAGTGACAGGGCCTACGAGCAGTACTTC.

The chain combines TRBV5-8 with TRBJ2-2, with TRBD2 matching 8 bases. The germline V gene has CDR1 SGHTS and CDR2 YDEGEE. With 0 bases clipped from V and 7 bases from J, the junction kept 8 bases outside the gene matches. The CDR3 spans 16 residues. CDR3: CASSLAPGGHVGELFF. The CDR3 DNA reads TGTGCCAGCAGCTTGGCGCCGGGGGGGCATGTCGGGGAGCTGTTTTTT.

V is TRBV9 and J is TRBJ1-6; 9 positions match TRBD1. V shed 3 bases, J shed 1 base, and the junction held 5 bases outside the gene matches. Germline loops: CDR1 SGDLS, CDR2 YYNGEE. There are 17 residues in the CDR3. CDR3 loop: CASSERQGVSYNSPLHF. CDR3 DNA sequence: TGTGCCAGCAGCGAACGACAGGGGGTATCCTATAATTCACCCCTCCACTTT.

The chain joins TRBV7-9 to TRBJ2-5; the D gene is possibly TRBD1 (6 bases). V lost 0 bases, J lost 3 bases, and 14 bases lay in between. CDR1 is SEHNR, CDR2 FQNEAQ, per germline (reference sequence). CDR3 length equals 16 residues. The CDR3 here is CASSLAWTVGEETQYF. The CDR3 DNA sequence: TGTGCCAGCAGCTTAGCCTGGACAGTGGGGGAAGAGACCCAGTACTTC.

The chain recombines TRBV6-1 with TRBJ1-1, with 7 positions matching TRBD1. V shed 10 bases and J 0 bases; nucleotides not matched to a gene: 8. CDR1 is MNHNS and CDR2 is SASEGT in the germline V gene. CDR3 length: 14 residues. CDR3 sequence (DNA): TGTGCCACTAACTACAGGGGAGTGAACACTGAAGCTTTCTTT. Its protein product is CATNYRGVNTEAFF.

About this clone: The same CDR3 arises from other DNA sequences in this sample as well. This chain connects TRBV4-1 to TRBJ1-6, with TRBD1 matching over 8 bases. CDR1 is MGHRA, CDR2 YSYEKL, per germline. This CDR3 spans 18 amino acids. Trimming removed 3 bases from V and 2 bases from J; junction bases left unmatched: 9. This chain's CDR3 is CASSQLSGGETYNSPLHF. CDR3 bases: TGCGCCAGCAGCCAGTTATCAGGGGGCGAGACCTATAATTCACCCCTCCACTTT.

The chain employs TRBV30 and TRBJ2-3, with 7 nucleotides matching TRBD2. The CDR3 is 16 residues long. The V gene end was trimmed by 0 bases and the J gene end by 10 bases; junction bases not matched to a gene: 16. The germline gives CDR1 GTSNPN, CDR2 SVGIG (reference sequence). This chain's CDR3 is CAWSVGVAGPTGAQYF. CDR3 in DNA: TGTGCCTGGAGTGTTGGGGTAGCGGGTCCGACCGGGGCGCAGTATTTT.

This chain connects TRBV6-5 to TRBJ2-7; D unclear. Germline loops: CDR1 MNHEY, CDR2 SVGAGI. Trimming took 0 bases from V and 9 from J, leaving 9 bases between them. The CDR3 has 12 residues. The CDR3 nucleotides read TGTGCCAGCAGTTACTCGAATGGCAGGCAGTACTTC. It is translated as CASSYSNGRQYF.

The chain joins TRBV9 to TRBJ1-2, with unresolved D. The CDR3 extends over 16 amino acids. The germline gives CDR1 SGDLS, CDR2 YYNGEE. V was shortened by 4 bases and J by 2 bases, with 18 bases between the two germline ends. The CDR3 DNA sequence: TGTGCCAGCAGCCGAGATAACAGCGGCTTGAACTATGGCTACACCTTC. Its translation: CASSRDNSGLNYGYTF.

The chain links TRBV6-5 to TRBJ2-2, with 7 bases identical to TRBD1. The CDR3 has 15 amino acids. The germline gives CDR1 MNHEY, CDR2 SVGAGI. With 8 bases clipped from V and 4 bases from J, the junction kept 10 bases outside the gene matches. DNA for the CDR3: TGTGCCAGCTCAAAACGACAGGGAAGCACCGGGGAGCTGTTTTTT. Translating gives CASSKRQGSTGELFF.

The chain uses TRBV10-3 and TRBJ2-1; TRBD1 matches at 9 bases. CDR3 size: 13 residues. From germline, CDR1 is ENHRY and CDR2 SYGVKD. The trim removed 10 bases at V and 7 bases at J, leaving 8 bases unmatched. The CDR3 is CATSGTGLNEQFF. CDR3 bases: TGTGCCACGTCCGGGACAGGGCTAAATGAGCAGTTCTTC.

The genes are TRBV11-2 and TRBJ2-1; 7 nucleotides agree with TRBD1. The germline CDR1 and CDR2 sequences are SGHAT and FQNNGV. This CDR3 region has 13 residues. V gave up 10 bases and J gave up 3 bases; unmatched junction bases: 6. The CDR3 bases are TGTGCCACCCGGGACAGCAGCTACAATGAGCAGTTCTTC. Translation gives CATRDSSYNEQFF.

The chain employs TRBV5-1 and TRBJ2-3; 9 bases are a match to TRBD2. J gave up 5 bases and V 4 bases, and 5 bases lay outside the gene matches. The CDR3 is made up of 14 amino acids. CDR1 is SGHRS and CDR2 is YFSETQ in the germline V gene. CDR3 sequence: CASSQAGGQDTQYF. DNA of the CDR3: TGCGCCAGCAGCCAAGCGGGGGGACAAGATACGCAGTATTTT.

The chain uses TRBV28 and TRBJ2-1; 10 nucleotides line up with TRBD2. Germline lookup yields CDR1 MDHEN and CDR2 SYDVKM. With V trimmed by 8 bases and J by 6 bases, 10 bases remained unmatched. This CDR3 is built from 15 residues. The CDR3: CASSLWVAGGNEQFF. The CDR3 coding sequence is TGTGCCAGCTCCCTTTGGGTAGCGGGGGGCAATGAGCAGTTCTTC.

The chain uses TRBV7-9 and TRBJ2-5, with 12 bases fitting TRBD1. The CDR3 length is 15 residues. Germline V gene sequence: CDR1 SEHNR, CDR2 FQNEAQ (reference sequence). V lost 3 bases, J lost 5 bases, and 4 bases stayed unmatched. CDR3 amino acids: CASSFGTGGYETQYF. Written as DNA, the CDR3 is TGTGCCAGCAGCTTTGGGACAGGGGGCTACGAGACCCAGTACTTC.

The chain uses TRBV7-3 and TRBJ2-7; no firm D call. This CDR3 has 14 amino acids. V lost 5 bases, J lost 1 base, and 12 bases lay in between. Per the germline V gene, CDR1 is SGHTA and CDR2 is FQGTGA. The CDR3 is CASSPNGGSYEQYF. The CDR3 coding sequence is TGTGCCAGCAGCCCGAATGGCGGATCCTACGAGCAGTACTTC. Looking up the rest from reference TRBV7-3 and TRBJ2-7 gives the full variable domain: GAGVSQTPSNKVTEKGKYVELRCDPISGHTALYWYRQSLGQGPEFLIYFQGTGAADDSGLPNDRFFAVRPEGSVSTLKIQRTERGDSAVYLCASSPNGGSYEQYFGPGTRLTVT.

The CDR3 bases are TGTGCCAGCAGCTTTTTCGGGGGGGCAGGGGAGACCCAGTACTTC. Amino acids: CASSFFGGAGETQYF. This chain links TRBV7-6 with TRBJ2-5; 8 nucleotides line up with TRBD2. V lost 3 bases and J lost 5; bases outside the gene matches: 8. This CDR3 contains 15 residues. Germline V CDR1 and CDR2: SGHVS, FNYEAQ.

The rearrangement links TRBV28 to TRBJ1-3; no clear D gene. Per the germline V gene, CDR1 is MDHEN and CDR2 is SYDVKM. V lost 4 bases and J 4 bases, leaving 8 bases between the germline ends. The CDR3 sequence is 13 residues long. The CDR3 is CASSSPGGNTIYF. The CDR3 DNA sequence: TGTGCCAGCAGTTCCCCCGGGGGAAACACCATATATTTT.

Notes on this clone: Compared with germline, one end of the junction differs, possibly owing to a read error. This chain joins TRBV9 and TRBJ1-2; 8 bases align to TRBD1. The V gene's germline CDR1 is SGDLS and CDR2 YYNGEE. This CDR3 is 14 amino acids long. The CDR3 sequence is CASSAQGADYSYTF. The DNA for the CDR3 is TGTGCCAGCAGCGCCCAGGGGGCGGACTATAGCTACACCTTC.

This sequence joins TRBV27 and TRBJ1-1, with TRBD1 identical over 7 bases. The germline V gene has CDR1 MNHEY and CDR2 SMNVEV (reference sequence). The trim removed 7 bases at V and 4 bases at J, leaving 9 bases unmatched. This CDR3 spans 14 amino acids. CDR3 amino acids: CASTKGGIGTEAFF. The CDR3 nucleotides read TGTGCCAGCACCAAAGGGGGCATTGGCACTGAAGCTTTCTTT.

This rearrangement joins TRBV11-2 to TRBJ1-2; D is undetermined. Germline V lookup: CDR1 SGHAT, CDR2 FQNNGV. Trimming left V 5 bases short and J 3 bases short, with 10 bases between. The CDR3 is made up of 13 amino acids. The CDR3 reads CASSPGEDYGYTF. The CDR3 nucleotides are TGTGCCAGCAGCCCCGGGGAAGACTATGGCTACACCTTC.

J is TRBJ1-2 and V is TRBV4-1; 8 bases map to TRBD1. This CDR3 has 15 amino acids. CDR1 and CDR2 (germline): MGHRA, YSYEKL. J lost 4 bases, V lost 0 bases, and 4 bases had no gene match. CDR3 residues: CASSQDRQGPYGYTF. As DNA, the CDR3 is TGCGCCAGCAGCCAAGACCGACAGGGGCCCTATGGCTACACCTTC.

V gene TRBV28 combines with J gene TRBJ2-1; 11 bases map to TRBD1. Germline CDR1 and CDR2: MDHEN and SYDVKM. V lost 3 bases and J lost 6; bases outside the gene matches: 4. The CDR3 runs to 15 residues. In nucleotides, the CDR3 is TGTGCCAGCAGTTTCCGGGACAGGGGGGGCAATGAGCAGTTCTTC. Translation gives CASSFRDRGGNEQFF.